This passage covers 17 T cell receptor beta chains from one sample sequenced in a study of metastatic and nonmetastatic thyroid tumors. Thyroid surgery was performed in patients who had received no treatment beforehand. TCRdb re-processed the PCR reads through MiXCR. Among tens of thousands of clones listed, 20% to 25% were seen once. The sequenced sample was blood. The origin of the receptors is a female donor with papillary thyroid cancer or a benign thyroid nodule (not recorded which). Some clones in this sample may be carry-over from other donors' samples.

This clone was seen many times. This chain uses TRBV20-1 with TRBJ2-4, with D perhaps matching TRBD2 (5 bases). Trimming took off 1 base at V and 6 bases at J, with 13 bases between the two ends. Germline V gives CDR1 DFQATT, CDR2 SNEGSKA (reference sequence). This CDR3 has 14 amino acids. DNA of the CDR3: TGCAGTGCTAGAGCTGCCCCTAGCCTAAACATTCAGTACTTC. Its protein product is CSARAAPSLNIQYF.

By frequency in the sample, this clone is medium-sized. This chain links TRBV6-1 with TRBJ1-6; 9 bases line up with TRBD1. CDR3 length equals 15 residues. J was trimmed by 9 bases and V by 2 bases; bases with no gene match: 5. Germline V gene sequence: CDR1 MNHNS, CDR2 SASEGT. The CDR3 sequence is CASSEPGQGSSPLHF. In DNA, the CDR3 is TGTGCCAGCAGTGAACCGGGACAGGGCTCTTCACCCCTCCACTTT.

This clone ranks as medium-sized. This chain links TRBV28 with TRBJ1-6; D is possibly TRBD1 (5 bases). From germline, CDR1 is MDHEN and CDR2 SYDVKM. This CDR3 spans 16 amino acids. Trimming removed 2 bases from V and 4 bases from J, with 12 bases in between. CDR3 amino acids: CASSLVGGGYNSPLHF. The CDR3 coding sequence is TGTGCCAGCAGTTTAGTTGGGGGGGGATATAATTCACCCCTCCACTTT.

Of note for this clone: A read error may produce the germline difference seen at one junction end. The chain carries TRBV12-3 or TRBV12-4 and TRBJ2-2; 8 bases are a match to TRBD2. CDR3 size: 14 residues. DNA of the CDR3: TGTGCCAGTTGGAAAGCGGGAGAGCACGGGGCGCTGTTTTTT. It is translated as CASWKAGEHGALFF.

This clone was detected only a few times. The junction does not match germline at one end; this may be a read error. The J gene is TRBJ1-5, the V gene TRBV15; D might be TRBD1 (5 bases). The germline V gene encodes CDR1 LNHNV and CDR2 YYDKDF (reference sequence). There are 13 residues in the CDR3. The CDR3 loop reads CATSSEGYQSQHF. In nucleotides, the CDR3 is TGTGCCACCAGCAGCGAGGGGTATCAGTCCCAGCATTTT.

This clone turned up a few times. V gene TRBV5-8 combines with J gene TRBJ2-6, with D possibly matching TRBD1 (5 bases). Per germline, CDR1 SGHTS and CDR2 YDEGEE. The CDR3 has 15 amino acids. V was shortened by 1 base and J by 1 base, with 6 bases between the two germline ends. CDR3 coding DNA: TGTGCCAGCAGCTTGTCAGGGTCTGGGGCCAACGTCCTGACTTTC. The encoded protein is CASSLSGSGANVLTF.

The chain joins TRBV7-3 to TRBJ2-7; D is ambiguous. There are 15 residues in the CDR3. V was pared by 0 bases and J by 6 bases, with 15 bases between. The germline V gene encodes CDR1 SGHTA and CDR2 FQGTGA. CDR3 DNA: TGTGCCAGCAGCTTAACGGGTAATGAGCGAAGCGAGCAGTACTTC. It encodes CASSLTGNERSEQYF.

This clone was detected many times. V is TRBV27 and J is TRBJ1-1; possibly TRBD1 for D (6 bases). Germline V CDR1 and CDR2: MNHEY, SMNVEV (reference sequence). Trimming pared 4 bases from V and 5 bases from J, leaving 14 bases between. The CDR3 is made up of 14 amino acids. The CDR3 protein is CASSSQTGTTEAFF. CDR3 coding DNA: TGTGCCAGCAGTTCCCAGACTGGGACAACTGAAGCTTTCTTT.

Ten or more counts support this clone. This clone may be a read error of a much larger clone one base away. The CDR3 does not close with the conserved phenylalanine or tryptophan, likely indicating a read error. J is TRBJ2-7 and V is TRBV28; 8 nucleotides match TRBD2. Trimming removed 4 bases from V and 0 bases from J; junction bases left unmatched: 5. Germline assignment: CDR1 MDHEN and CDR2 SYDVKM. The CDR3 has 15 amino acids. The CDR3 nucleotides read TGTGCCAGCAGTTCCCTAGCGGGCCTCTCCTACGAGCAGTACCTC. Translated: CASSSLAGLSYEQYL.

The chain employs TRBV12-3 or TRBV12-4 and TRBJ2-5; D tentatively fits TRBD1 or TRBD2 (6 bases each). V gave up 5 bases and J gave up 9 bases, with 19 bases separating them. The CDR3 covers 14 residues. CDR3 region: CASSVARGAQPQYF. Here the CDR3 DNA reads TGTGCCAGCAGTGTGGCGAGGGGGGCGCAGCCCCAGTACTTC.

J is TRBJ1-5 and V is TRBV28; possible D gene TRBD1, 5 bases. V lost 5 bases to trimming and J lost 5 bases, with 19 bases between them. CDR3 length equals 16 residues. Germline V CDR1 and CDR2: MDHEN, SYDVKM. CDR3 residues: CASSAGERGDDQPQHF. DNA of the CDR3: TGTGCCAGCAGTGCGGGGGAAAGGGGAGATGATCAGCCCCAGCATTTT.

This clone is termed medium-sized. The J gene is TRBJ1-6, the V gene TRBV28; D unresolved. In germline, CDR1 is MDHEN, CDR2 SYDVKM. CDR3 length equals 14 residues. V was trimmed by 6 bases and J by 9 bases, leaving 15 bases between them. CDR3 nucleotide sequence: TGTGCCAGCAGAACCCCGACAAATCCTTCACCCCTCCACTTT. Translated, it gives CASRTPTNPSPLHF. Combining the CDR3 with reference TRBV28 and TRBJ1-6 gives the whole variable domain DVKVTQSSRYLVKRTGEKVFLECVQDMDHENMFWYRQDPGLGLRLIYFSYDVKMKEKGDIPEGYSVSREKKERFSLILESASTNQTSMYLCASRTPTNPSPLHFGNGTRLTVT.

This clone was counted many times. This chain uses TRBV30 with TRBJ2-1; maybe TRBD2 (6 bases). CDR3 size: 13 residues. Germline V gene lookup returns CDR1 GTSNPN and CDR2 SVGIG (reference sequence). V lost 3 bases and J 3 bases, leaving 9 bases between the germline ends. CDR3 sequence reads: CAWSGTYYNEQFF. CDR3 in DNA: TGTGCCTGGAGCGGGACTTACTACAATGAGCAGTTCTTC.

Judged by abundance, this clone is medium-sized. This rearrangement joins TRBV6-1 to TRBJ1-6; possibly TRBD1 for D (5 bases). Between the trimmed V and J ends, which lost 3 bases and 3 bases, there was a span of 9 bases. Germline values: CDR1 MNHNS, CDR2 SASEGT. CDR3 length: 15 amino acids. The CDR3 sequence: CASSDSGGYNSPLHF. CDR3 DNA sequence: TGTGCCAGCAGTGATTCGGGGGGCTATAATTCACCCCTCCACTTT.

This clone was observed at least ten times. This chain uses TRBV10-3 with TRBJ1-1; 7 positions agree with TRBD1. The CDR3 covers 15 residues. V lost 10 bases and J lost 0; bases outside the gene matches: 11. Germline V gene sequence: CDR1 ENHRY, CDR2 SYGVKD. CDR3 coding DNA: TGTGCCACCTCCCCTTTGGGACAGATGAACACTGAAGCTTTCTTT. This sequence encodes CATSPLGQMNTEAFF.

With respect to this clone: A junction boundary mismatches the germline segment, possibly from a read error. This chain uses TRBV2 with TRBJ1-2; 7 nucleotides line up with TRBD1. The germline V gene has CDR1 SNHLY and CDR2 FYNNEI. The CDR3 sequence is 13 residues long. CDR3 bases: TGTGCCAGCAGGAAAGAGACAGGGAGTGGCTACGCCTTC. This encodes CASRKETGSGYAF.

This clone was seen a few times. The CDR3 loop is CSVEDEGGRSSYEQYF. The DNA for the CDR3 is TGCAGCGTTGAAGATGAGGGGGGCCGAAGCTCCTACGAGCAGTACTTC. The chain employs TRBV29-1 and TRBJ2-7; D possibly matches TRBD1 or TRBD2 (6 bases each). The V gene's germline CDR1 is SQVTM and CDR2 ANQGSEA. Deletions cut 0 bases from V and 0 bases from J, with 15 bases between. The CDR3 runs 16 residues.